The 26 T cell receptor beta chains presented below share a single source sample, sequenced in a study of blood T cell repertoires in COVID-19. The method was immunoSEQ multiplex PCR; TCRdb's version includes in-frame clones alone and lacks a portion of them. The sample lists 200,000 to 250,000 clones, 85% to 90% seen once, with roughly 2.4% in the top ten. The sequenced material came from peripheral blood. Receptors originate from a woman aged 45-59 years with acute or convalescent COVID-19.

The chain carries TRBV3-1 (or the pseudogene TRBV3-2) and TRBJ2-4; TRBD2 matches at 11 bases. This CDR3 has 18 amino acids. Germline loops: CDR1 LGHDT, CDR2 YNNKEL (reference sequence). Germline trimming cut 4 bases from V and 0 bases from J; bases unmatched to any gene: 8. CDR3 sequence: CASSPNSGGELAKNIQYF. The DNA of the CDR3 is TGTGCCAGCAGCCCAAATAGCGGGGGGGAGCTAGCCAAAAACATTCAGTACTTC.

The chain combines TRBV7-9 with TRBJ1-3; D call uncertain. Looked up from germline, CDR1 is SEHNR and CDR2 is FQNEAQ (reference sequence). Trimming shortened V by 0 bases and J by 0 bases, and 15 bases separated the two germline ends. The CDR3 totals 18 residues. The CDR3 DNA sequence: TGTGCCAGCAGCTTAGCGGGCAATACAGTTAGCTCTGGAAACACCATATATTTT. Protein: CASSLAGNTVSSGNTIYF. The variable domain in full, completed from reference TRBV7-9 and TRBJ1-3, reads DTGVSQNPRHKITKRGQNVTFRCDPISEHNRLYWYRQTLGQGPEFLTYFQNEAQLEKSRLLSDRFSAERPKGSFSTLEIQRTEQGDSAMYLCASSLAGNTVSSGNTIYFGEGSWLTVV.

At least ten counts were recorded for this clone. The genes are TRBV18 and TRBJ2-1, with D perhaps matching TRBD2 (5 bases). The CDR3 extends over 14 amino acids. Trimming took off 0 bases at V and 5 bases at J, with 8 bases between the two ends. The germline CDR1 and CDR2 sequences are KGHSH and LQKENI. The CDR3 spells CASSPPLAHNEQFF. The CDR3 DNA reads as TGTGCCAGCTCACCACCGCTAGCCCACAATGAGCAGTTCTTC.

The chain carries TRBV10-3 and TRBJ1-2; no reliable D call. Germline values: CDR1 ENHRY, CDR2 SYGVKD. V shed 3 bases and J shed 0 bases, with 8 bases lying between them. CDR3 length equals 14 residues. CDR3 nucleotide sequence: TGTGCCATCAGTGACCTGCTAGCTAACTATGGCTACACCTTC. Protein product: CAISDLLANYGYTF.

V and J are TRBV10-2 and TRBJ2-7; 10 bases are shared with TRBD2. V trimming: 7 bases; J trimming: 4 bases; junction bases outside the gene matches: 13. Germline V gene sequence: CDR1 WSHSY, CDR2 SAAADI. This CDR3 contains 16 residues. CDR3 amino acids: CASKASGGRGGYEQYF. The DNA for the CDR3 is TGCGCCAGCAAGGCTAGCGGGGGCCGAGGGGGGTACGAGCAGTACTTC.

Here the CDR3 reads CASSLGHQHGELFF. The CDR3 coding sequence is TGTGCCAGCAGCTTGGGACACCAACACGGGGAGCTGTTTTTT. This sequence joins TRBV5-5 and TRBJ2-2; D unresolved. The CDR3 totals 14 residues. Germline CDR1 and CDR2: SGHKS and YYEKEE (reference sequence). Trimming removed 0 bases from V and 7 bases from J, with 10 bases in between.

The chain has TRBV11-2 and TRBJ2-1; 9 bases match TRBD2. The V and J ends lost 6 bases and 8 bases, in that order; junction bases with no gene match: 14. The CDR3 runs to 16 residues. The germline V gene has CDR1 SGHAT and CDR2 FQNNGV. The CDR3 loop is CASSYLLAGGRDEQFF. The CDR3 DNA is TGTGCCAGCAGTTACCTTCTGGCGGGGGGGCGAGATGAGCAGTTCTTC. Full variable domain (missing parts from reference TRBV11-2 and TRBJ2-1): EAGVAQSPRYKIIEKRQSVAFWCNPISGHATLYWYQQILGQGPKLLIQFQNNGVVDDSQLPKDRFSAERLKGVDSTLKIQPAKLEDSAVYLCASSYLLAGGRDEQFFGPGTRLTVL.

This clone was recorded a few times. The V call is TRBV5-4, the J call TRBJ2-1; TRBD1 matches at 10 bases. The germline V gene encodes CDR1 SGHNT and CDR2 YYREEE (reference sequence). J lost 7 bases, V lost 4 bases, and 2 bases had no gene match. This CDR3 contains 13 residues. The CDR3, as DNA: TGTGCCAGCAGCGTGGACAGGGGGAATGAGCAGTTCTTC. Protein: CASSVDRGNEQFF.

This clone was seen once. CDR3 region: CASAGTADQPQHF. The CDR3 DNA reads as TGTGCCAGCGCGGGGACGGCGGATCAGCCCCAGCATTTT. This rearrangement joins TRBV2 to TRBJ1-5; D perhaps matches TRBD1 (5 bases). Per germline, CDR1 SNHLY and CDR2 FYNNEI. V lost 8 bases and J lost 5, with 13 bases in between. The CDR3 loop spans 13 amino acids.

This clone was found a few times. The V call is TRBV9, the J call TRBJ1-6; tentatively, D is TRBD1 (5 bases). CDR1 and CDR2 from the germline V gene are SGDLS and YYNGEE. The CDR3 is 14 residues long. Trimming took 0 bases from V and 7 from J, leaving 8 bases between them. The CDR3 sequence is CASSVAGGNSPLHF. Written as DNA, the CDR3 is TGTGCCAGCAGCGTAGCGGGGGGGAATTCACCCCTCCACTTT.

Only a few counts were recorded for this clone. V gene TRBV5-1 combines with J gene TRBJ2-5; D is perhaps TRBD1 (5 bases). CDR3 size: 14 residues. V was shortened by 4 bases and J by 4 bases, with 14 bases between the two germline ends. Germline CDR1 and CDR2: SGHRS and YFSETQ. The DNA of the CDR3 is TGCGCCAGCAGCATTCGACAGCCCGGAGAGACCCAGTACTTC. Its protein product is CASSIRQPGETQYF. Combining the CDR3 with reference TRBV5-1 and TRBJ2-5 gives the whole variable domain KAGVTQTPRYLIKTRGQQVTLSCSPISGHRSVSWYQQTPGQGLQFLFEYFSETQRNKGNFPGRFSGRQFSNSRSEMNVSTLELGDSALYLCASSIRQPGETQYFGPGTRLLVL.

Here the CDR3 DNA reads TGTGCCAGCAGTTACGGTCGGGGGGACACTGAAGCTTTCTTT. This codes for CASSYGRGDTEAFF. The chain carries TRBV6-5 and TRBJ1-1, with a tentative D call TRBD1 (5 bases). Germline V gene lookup returns CDR1 MNHEY and CDR2 SVGAGI. Trimming removed 2 bases at V and 3 bases at J, with 10 bases between. This CDR3 is built from 14 residues.

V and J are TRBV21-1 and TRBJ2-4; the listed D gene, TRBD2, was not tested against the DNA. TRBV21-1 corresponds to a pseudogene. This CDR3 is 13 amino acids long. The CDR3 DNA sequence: TGTGCCAGCAACCGGACTAGGGAAAACATTCAGTACTTC. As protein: CASNRTRENIQYF.

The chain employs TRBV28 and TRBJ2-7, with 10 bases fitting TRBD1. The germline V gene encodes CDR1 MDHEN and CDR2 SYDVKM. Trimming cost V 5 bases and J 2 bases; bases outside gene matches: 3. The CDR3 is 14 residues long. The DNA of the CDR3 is TGTGCCAGCAGTATTGGGACAGGGGCCTACGAGCAGTACTTC. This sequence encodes CASSIGTGAYEQYF.

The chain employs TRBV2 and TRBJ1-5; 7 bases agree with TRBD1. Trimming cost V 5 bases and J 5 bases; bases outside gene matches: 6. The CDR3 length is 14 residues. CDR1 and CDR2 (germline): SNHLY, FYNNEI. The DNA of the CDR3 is TGTGCCAGCAGTTTTCTCCAGGGGGATCAGCCCCAGCATTTT. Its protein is CASSFLQGDQPQHF.

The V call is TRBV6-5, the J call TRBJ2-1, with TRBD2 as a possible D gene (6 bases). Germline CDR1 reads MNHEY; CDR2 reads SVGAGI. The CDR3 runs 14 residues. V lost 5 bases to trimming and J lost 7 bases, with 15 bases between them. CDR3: CASSLTFGGNEQFF. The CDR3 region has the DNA TGTGCCAGCAGTCTTACCTTCGGGGGAAATGAGCAGTTCTTC.

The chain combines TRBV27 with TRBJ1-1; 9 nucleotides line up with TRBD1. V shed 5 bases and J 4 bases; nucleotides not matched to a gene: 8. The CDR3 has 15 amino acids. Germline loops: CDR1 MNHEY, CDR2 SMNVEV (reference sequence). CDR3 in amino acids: CASSRLQGAPTEAFF. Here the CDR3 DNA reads TGTGCCAGCAGTAGGTTACAGGGGGCCCCCACTGAAGCTTTCTTT.

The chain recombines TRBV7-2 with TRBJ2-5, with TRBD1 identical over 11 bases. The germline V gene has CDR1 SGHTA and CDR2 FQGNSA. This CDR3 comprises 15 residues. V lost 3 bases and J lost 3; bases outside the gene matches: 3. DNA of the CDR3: TGTGCCAGCAGCTTGGACAGGGGGCAAAAAGAGACCCAGTACTTC. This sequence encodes CASSLDRGQKETQYF. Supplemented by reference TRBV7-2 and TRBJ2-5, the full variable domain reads GAGVSQSPSNKVTEKGKDVELRCDPISGHTALYWYRQSLGQGLEFLIYFQGNSAPDKSGLPSDRFSAERTGGSVSTLTIQRTQQEDSAVYLCASSLDRGQKETQYFGPGTRLLVL.

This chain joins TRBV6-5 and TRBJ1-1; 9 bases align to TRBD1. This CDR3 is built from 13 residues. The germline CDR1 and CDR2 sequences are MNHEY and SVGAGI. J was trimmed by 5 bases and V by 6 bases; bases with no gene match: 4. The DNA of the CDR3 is TGTGCCAGCAGCGCGGACAGGGGAACTGAAGCTTTCTTT. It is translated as CASSADRGTEAFF.

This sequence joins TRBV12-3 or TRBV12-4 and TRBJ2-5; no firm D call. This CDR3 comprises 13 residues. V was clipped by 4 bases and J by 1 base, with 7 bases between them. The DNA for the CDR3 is TGTGCCAGCAGTTCCGCAGGCCAAGAGACCCAGTACTTC. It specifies CASSSAGQETQYF.

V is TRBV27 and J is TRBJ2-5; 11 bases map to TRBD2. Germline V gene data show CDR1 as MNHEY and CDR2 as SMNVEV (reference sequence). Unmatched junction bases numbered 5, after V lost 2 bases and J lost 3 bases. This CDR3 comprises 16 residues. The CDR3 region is CASSLGVAGGKETQYF. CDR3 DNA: TGTGCCAGCAGTTTAGGAGTAGCGGGAGGGAAAGAGACCCAGTACTTC.

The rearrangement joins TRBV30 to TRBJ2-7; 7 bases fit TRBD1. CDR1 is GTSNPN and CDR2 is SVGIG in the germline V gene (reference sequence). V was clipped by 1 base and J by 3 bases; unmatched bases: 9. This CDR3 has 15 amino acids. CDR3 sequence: CAWSGGDRDLYEQYF. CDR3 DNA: TGTGCCTGGAGTGGGGGAGACAGGGATCTCTACGAGCAGTACTTC. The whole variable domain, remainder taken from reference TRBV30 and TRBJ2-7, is SQTIHQWPATLVQPVGSPLSLECTVEGTSNPNLYWYRQAAGRGLQLLFYSVGIGQISSEVPQNLSASRPQDRQFILSSKKLLLSDSGFYLCAWSGGDRDLYEQYFGPGTRLTVT.

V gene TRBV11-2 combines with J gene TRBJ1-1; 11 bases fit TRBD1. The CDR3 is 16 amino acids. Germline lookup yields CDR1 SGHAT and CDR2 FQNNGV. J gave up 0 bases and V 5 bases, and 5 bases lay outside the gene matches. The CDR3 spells CASSPGTGGMNTEAFF. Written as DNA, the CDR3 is TGTGCCAGCAGCCCCGGGACAGGGGGTATGAACACTGAAGCTTTCTTT.

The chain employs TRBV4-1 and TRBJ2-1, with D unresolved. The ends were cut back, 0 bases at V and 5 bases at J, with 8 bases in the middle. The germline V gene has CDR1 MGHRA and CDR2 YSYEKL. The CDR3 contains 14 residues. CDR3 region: CASSQDFLDNEQFF. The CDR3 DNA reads TGCGCCAGCAGCCAAGATTTTCTAGACAATGAGCAGTTCTTC.

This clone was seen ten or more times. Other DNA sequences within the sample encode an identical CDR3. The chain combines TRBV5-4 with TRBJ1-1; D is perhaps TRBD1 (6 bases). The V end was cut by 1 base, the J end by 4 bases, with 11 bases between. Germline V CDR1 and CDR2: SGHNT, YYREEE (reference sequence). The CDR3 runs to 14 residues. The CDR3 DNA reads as TGTGCCAGCAGCTTGACAGGGTTGAGCACTGAAGCTTTCTTT. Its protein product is CASSLTGLSTEAFF.

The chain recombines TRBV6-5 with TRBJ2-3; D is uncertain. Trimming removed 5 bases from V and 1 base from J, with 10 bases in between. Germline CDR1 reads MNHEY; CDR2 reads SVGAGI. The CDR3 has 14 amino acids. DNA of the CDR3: TGTGCCAGCAGTACTGGTGGAGGCACAGATACGCAGTATTTT. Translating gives CASSTGGGTDTQYF.